Listed below are T cell receptor beta chains from one sample, sequenced in a study of cytomegalovirus exposure and HLA in healthy donors. This table comes from immunoSEQ multiplex PCR, and its TCRdb copy is limited to in-frame clones, with some not included. The sample records 100,000 or so clones, about 84% being singletons. Sequencing input: PBMCs. These receptors came from a man aged 18-30 years in good health and CMV-seronegative. Both conserved end residues are part of each CDR3. D genes are given only for firm matches. Clone size, where shown, is once, few, many, or a class for clones that have expanded.

d_gene: -; j_gene: TRBJ2-3; abundance: -; v_gene: TRBV6-5; CDR3nt: TGTGCCAGCAGAGGGACTTCAGCAGTGTATACGCAGTATTTT; CDR3aa: CASRGTSAVYTQYF
d_gene: -; j_gene: TRBJ1-5; abundance: -; v_gene: TRBV19; CDR3nt: TGTGCCAGTACCATGAGGCCGGTGGGCAATCAGCCCCAGCATTTT; CDR3aa: CASTMRPVGNQPQHF
d_gene: TRBD2; j_gene: TRBJ2-3; abundance: few; v_gene: TRBV7-9; CDR3nt: TGTGCCAGCAGCTCCGGGACTAGCGGAGATACGCAGTATTTT; CDR3aa: CASSSGTSGDTQYF
d_gene: TRBD1; j_gene: TRBJ1-2; abundance: -; v_gene: TRBV29-1; CDR3nt: TGCAGCGTTGAAGGGGGGGTAGGGGACAGGGGCCACTATGGCTACACCTTC; CDR3aa: CSVEGGVGDRGHYGYTF
d_gene: TRBD2; j_gene: TRBJ2-7; abundance: -; v_gene: TRBV2; CDR3nt: TGTGCCAGCAAGGGCGGGGGGGTAAGCGAAGGGCCCGACGAGCAGTACTTC; CDR3aa: CASKGGGVSEGPDEQYF
d_gene: TRBD1; j_gene: TRBJ2-3; abundance: once; v_gene: TRBV9; CDR3nt: TGTGCCAGCAGCTTCAGACAGGGGGTGACAGATACGCAGTATTTT; CDR3aa: CASSFRQGVTDTQYF
d_gene: -; j_gene: TRBJ2-1; abundance: -; v_gene: TRBV6-1; CDR3nt: TGTGCCAGCATTCGCAGTTACAATGAGCAGTTCTTC; CDR3aa: CASIRSYNEQFF
d_gene: -; j_gene: TRBJ2-1; abundance: -; v_gene: TRBV2; CDR3nt: TGTGCCAGCAGTGAAATTCGGGGGGCGACGAATGAGCAGTTCTTC; CDR3aa: CASSEIRGATNEQFF
d_gene: -; j_gene: TRBJ2-7; abundance: -; v_gene: TRBV18; CDR3nt: TGTGCCAGCTCACCATACGAGACAGGTTCCTACGAGCAGTACTTC; CDR3aa: CASSPYETGSYEQYF
d_gene: TRBD1; j_gene: TRBJ2-2; abundance: few; v_gene: TRBV19; CDR3nt: TGTGCCAGTAGTATGACAGGGGCCGGGGAGCTGTTTTTT; CDR3aa: CASSMTGAGELFF
d_gene: -; j_gene: TRBJ2-2; abundance: -; v_gene: TRBV9; CDR3nt: TGTGCCAGCAGCGTTAGCGGCGGGGAGCTGTTTTTT; CDR3aa: CASSVSGGELFF
d_gene: -; j_gene: TRBJ2-4; abundance: -; v_gene: TRBV6-1; CDR3nt: TGTGCCAGCAGTGAAGCCTCGACATCCAAAAACATTCAGTACTTC; CDR3aa: CASSEASTSKNIQYF
d_gene: -; j_gene: TRBJ2-5; abundance: once; v_gene: TRBV30; CDR3nt: TGTGCCTGGCGACTAGTCGGTCAGACCCAGTACTTC; CDR3aa: CAWRLVGQTQYF
d_gene: TRBD1; j_gene: TRBJ1-5; abundance: few; v_gene: TRBV6-1; CDR3nt: TGTGCCAGCAGTGAAGCAGGGACAGGGGATCAGCCCCAGCATTTT; CDR3aa: CASSEAGTGDQPQHF
d_gene: TRBD2; j_gene: TRBJ2-3; abundance: -; v_gene: TRBV29-1; CDR3nt: TGCAGCGTCTCTAGCGGGGGGGGTACAGATACGCAGTATTTT; CDR3aa: CSVSSGGGTDTQYF
d_gene: TRBD1; j_gene: TRBJ1-1; abundance: -; v_gene: TRBV14; CDR3nt: TGTGCCAGCAGCCTACAGGGGGCGGACACTGAAGCTTTCTTT; CDR3aa: CASSLQGADTEAFF
d_gene: -; j_gene: TRBJ2-5; abundance: -; v_gene: TRBV6-1; CDR3nt: TGTGCCAGCACCGCGGCGGAGGGGACCCAGTACTTC; CDR3aa: CASTAAEGTQYF
d_gene: -; j_gene: TRBJ1-2; abundance: -; v_gene: TRBV27; CDR3nt: TGTGCCAGCAGTCTCCAGGGATTCTATGGCTACACCTTC; CDR3aa: CASSLQGFYGYTF
d_gene: -; j_gene: TRBJ2-1; abundance: few; v_gene: TRBV15; CDR3nt: TGTGCCACCAGCAGAGGGCGGTCGGGAGTGGGCAATGAGCAGTTCTTC; CDR3aa: CATSRGRSGVGNEQFF
d_gene: TRBD2; j_gene: TRBJ2-5; abundance: -; v_gene: TRBV7-2; CDR3nt: TGTGCCAGCAGCTTAGTTCTAGCGGGGGGGCCGGAGAAGACCCAGTACTTC; CDR3aa: CASSLVLAGGPEKTQYF
d_gene: -; j_gene: TRBJ1-1; abundance: -; v_gene: TRBV6-1; CDR3nt: TGTGCCAGCAGACACCCCCAGGGGATGAACACTGAAGCTTTCTTT; CDR3aa: CASRHPQGMNTEAFF
d_gene: -; j_gene: TRBJ1-1; abundance: once; v_gene: TRBV30; CDR3nt: TGTGCCTGGAGCCCCTTAGAGACTGAAGCTTTCTTT; CDR3aa: CAWSPLETEAFF
d_gene: TRBD2; j_gene: TRBJ2-3; abundance: -; v_gene: TRBV5-1; CDR3nt: TGCGCCAGCAGCAACATCGGACTAGCGGCCACCACAGATACGCAGTATTTT; CDR3aa: CASSNIGLAATTDTQYF
d_gene: TRBD1; j_gene: TRBJ1-1; abundance: -; v_gene: TRBV7-9; CDR3nt: TGTGCCAGCAGCCCCAGGGGGAAGAACACTGAAGCTTTCTTT; CDR3aa: CASSPRGKNTEAFF
d_gene: -; j_gene: TRBJ2-5; abundance: few; v_gene: TRBV4-1; CDR3nt: TGCGCCAGCAGCCGTCGAGCGGATGAGACCCAGTACTTC; CDR3aa: CASSRRADETQYF
d_gene: -; j_gene: TRBJ2-7; abundance: -; v_gene: TRBV15; CDR3nt: TGTGCCACCAGCAGAGGACAGGGCACGTTTACGGGGGCCAGGGACGAGCAGTACTTC; CDR3aa: CATSRGQGTFTGARDEQYF
d_gene: TRBD2; j_gene: TRBJ2-7; abundance: -; v_gene: TRBV29-1; CDR3nt: TGCAGCGTCCTCGGGGGGGGAAGCTCCTACGAGCAGTACTTC; CDR3aa: CSVLGGGSSYEQYF
d_gene: -; j_gene: TRBJ1-5; abundance: -; v_gene: TRBV7-9; CDR3nt: TGTTCCAGCAGCCCTGTCCTCAATCAGCCCCAGCATTTT; CDR3aa: CSSSPVLNQPQHF
d_gene: -; j_gene: TRBJ1-2; abundance: -; v_gene: TRBV29-1; CDR3nt: TGCAGCGCCGCCGAGCCAGGCTATGGCTACACCTTC; CDR3aa: CSAAEPGYGYTF
d_gene: -; j_gene: TRBJ2-1; abundance: once; v_gene: TRBV6-5; CDR3nt: TGTGCCAGCAGGGGGGCTAAAGAGTTCTTC; CDR3aa: CASRGAKEFF
d_gene: TRBD1; j_gene: TRBJ2-7; abundance: few; v_gene: TRBV9; CDR3nt: TGTGCCAGCAGCGTAGCTCCGACAGGGGGGGGCTACGAGCAGTACTTC; CDR3aa: CASSVAPTGGGYEQYF
d_gene: -; j_gene: TRBJ1-5; abundance: once; v_gene: TRBV19; CDR3nt: TGTGCCAGTAGTATGGAGGGGCAGTTTTTCAATCAGCCCCAGCATTTT; CDR3aa: CASSMEGQFFNQPQHF
d_gene: TRBD2; j_gene: TRBJ2-1; abundance: -; v_gene: TRBV2; CDR3nt: TGTGCCAGCAGCTGGACTAGTACATATGAGCAGTTCTTC; CDR3aa: CASSWTSTYEQFF
d_gene: TRBD1; j_gene: TRBJ2-7; abundance: -; v_gene: TRBV4-1; CDR3nt: TGCGCCAGCAGCCAGGATCGGGACAGCTCCTTCTCCTACGAGCAGTACTTC; CDR3aa: CASSQDRDSSFSYEQYF
d_gene: TRBD2; j_gene: TRBJ2-3; abundance: -; v_gene: TRBV6-6; CDR3nt: TGTGCCAGCAGTCCACGGACTAGCGGTCGCACAGATACGCAGTATTTT; CDR3aa: CASSPRTSGRTDTQYF
d_gene: -; j_gene: TRBJ2-3; abundance: few; v_gene: TRBV19; CDR3nt: TGTGCCAGTAAGGGTGAAGGGGATTATGCAGATACGCAGTATTTT; CDR3aa: CASKGEGDYADTQYF
d_gene: -; j_gene: TRBJ1-5; abundance: -; v_gene: TRBV2; CDR3nt: TGTGCCAGCAGTGATGGTCAGGGCAATCAGCCCCAGCATTTT; CDR3aa: CASSDGQGNQPQHF
d_gene: -; j_gene: TRBJ1-2; abundance: few; v_gene: TRBV6-6; CDR3nt: TGTGCCAGCAGTTACTCTAACACCCACTACACCTTC; CDR3aa: CASSYSNTHYTF
d_gene: -; j_gene: TRBJ1-2; abundance: -; v_gene: TRBV6-1; CDR3nt: TGTGCCAACTCGGACAGACTCTATGGCTACACCTTC; CDR3aa: CANSDRLYGYTF
d_gene: TRBD1; j_gene: TRBJ1-1; abundance: -; v_gene: TRBV30; CDR3nt: TGTGCCTGGAGTGTACGACAGGGGATGTTTGCTTTCTTT; CDR3aa: CAWSVRQGMFAFF
d_gene: TRBD2; j_gene: TRBJ2-5; abundance: -; v_gene: TRBV5-1; CDR3nt: TGCGCCAGCAGCGGGGGGGAGGTTTCGCGCGAGACCCAGTACTTC; CDR3aa: CASSGGEVSRETQYF
d_gene: -; j_gene: TRBJ1-2; abundance: -; v_gene: TRBV5-6; CDR3nt: TGTGCCAGCAGCTTGACGACACTTCTCAACTATGGCTACACCTTC; CDR3aa: CASSLTTLLNYGYTF
d_gene: -; j_gene: TRBJ1-6; abundance: -; v_gene: TRBV10-1; CDR3nt: TGCGCCAGCAGTGAATCGGGTTGGAATTCACCCCTCCACTTT; CDR3aa: CASSESGWNSPLHF
d_gene: -; j_gene: TRBJ2-1; abundance: -; v_gene: TRBV30; CDR3nt: TGTGCCTGGAGCGCCGGCAAGCGGGAGCAGTTCTTC; CDR3aa: CAWSAGKREQFF
d_gene: TRBD2; j_gene: TRBJ2-3; abundance: few; v_gene: TRBV11-2; CDR3nt: TGTGCCAGCAGCTTAGAGCGGGGCGGGGGGGCCGAAGATACGCAGTATTTT; CDR3aa: CASSLERGGGAEDTQYF
d_gene: -; j_gene: TRBJ2-5; abundance: -; v_gene: TRBV15; CDR3nt: TGTGCCACCTCGTCGGAGGGGGGGCCCCGGGAGACCCAGTACTTC; CDR3aa: CATSSEGGPRETQYF
d_gene: TRBD1; j_gene: TRBJ1-2; abundance: -; v_gene: TRBV6-1; CDR3nt: TGTGCCAGTGAGGGACAGGGACCTTATGGCTACACCTTC; CDR3aa: CASEGQGPYGYTF
d_gene: -; j_gene: TRBJ1-6; abundance: few; v_gene: TRBV6-1; CDR3nt: TGTGCCAGCAGTGAGACGAGCAGGGGAAATTCACCCCTCCACTTT; CDR3aa: CASSETSRGNSPLHF